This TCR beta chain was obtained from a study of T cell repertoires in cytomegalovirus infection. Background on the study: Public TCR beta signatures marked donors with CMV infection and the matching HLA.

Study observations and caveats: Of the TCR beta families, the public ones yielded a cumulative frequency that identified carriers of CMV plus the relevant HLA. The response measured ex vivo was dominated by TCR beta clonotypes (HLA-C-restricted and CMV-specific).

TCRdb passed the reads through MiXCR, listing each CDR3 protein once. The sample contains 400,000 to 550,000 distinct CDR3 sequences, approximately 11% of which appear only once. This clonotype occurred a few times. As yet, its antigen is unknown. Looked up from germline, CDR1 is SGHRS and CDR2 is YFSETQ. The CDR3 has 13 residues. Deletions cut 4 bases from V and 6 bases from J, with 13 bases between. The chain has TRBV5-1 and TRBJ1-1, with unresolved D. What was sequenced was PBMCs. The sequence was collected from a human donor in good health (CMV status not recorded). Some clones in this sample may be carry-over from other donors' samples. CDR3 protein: CASSADRISEAFF. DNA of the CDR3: TGCGCCAGCAGCGCGGACCGAATCTCTGAAGCTTTCTTT.